Included here is one T cell receptor beta chain sequence, with context. This entry comes from a study of blood T cell repertoires in COVID-19. Study as a whole: Acute and convalescent COVID-19 samples came from the United States, Italy and Spain. T cells, B-cell-depleted T cells, or PBMCs supplied cDNA or gDNA.

Looked up from germline, CDR1 is LGHNA and CDR2 is YNFKEQ. Trimming took 0 bases from V and 3 from J; bases not matched to a gene: 9. The length of the CDR3 is 17 residues. Assay: immunoSEQ multiplex PCR; the TCRdb copy retains only in-frame clones and omits some. This table holds around 700,000 clones, around 90% found once. The TCR originated in a woman between 18 and 29 years old with acute or convalescent COVID-19. The material sequenced was peripheral blood. The V gene is TRBV4-2, the J gene TRBJ2-7, with 9 bases that match TRBD2. The CDR3 here is CASSQEVAGLASYEQYF. The DNA of the CDR3 is TGTGCCAGCAGCCAAGAGGTCGCGGGACTAGCTAGCTACGAGCAGTACTTC.